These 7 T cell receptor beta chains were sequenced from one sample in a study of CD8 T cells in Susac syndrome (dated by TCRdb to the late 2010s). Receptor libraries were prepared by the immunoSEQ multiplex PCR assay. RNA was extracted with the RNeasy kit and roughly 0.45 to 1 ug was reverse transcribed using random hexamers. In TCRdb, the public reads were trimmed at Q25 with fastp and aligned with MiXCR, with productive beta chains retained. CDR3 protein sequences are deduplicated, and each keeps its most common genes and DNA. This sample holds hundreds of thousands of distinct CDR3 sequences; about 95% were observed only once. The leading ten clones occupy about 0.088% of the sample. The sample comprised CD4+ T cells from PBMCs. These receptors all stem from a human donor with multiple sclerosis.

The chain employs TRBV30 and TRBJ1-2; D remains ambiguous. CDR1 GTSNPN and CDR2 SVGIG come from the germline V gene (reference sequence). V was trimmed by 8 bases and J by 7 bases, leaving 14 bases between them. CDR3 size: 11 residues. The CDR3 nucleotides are TGTGCCCGAACAGATCAAATTGGCTACACCTTC. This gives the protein CARTDQIGYTF.

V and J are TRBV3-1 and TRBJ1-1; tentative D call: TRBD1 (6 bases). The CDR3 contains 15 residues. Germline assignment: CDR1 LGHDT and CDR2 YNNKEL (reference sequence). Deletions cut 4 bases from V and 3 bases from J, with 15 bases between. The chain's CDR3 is CASSPYGGRDTEAFF. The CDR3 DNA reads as TGTGCCAGCAGCCCCTATGGGGGGCGGGACACTGAAGCTTTCTTT. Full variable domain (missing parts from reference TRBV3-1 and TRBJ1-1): DTAVSQTPKYLVTQMGNDKSIKCEQNLGHDTMYWYKQDSKKFLKIMFSYNNKELIINETVPNRFSPKSPDKAHLNLHINSLELGDSAVYFCASSPYGGRDTEAFFGQGTRLTVV.

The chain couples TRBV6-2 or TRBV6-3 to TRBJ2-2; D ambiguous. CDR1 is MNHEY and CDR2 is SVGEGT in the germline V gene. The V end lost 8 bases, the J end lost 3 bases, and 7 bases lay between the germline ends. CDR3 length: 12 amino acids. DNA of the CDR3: TGTGCCAGCTCAGCCCACACCGGGGAGCTGTTTTTT. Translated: CASSAHTGELFF.

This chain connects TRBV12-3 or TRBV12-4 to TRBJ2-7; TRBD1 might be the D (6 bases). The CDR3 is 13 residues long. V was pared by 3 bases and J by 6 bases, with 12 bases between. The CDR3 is CASSLKQGLEQYF. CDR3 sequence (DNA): TGTGCCAGCAGTTTGAAGCAGGGGCTCGAGCAGTACTTC.

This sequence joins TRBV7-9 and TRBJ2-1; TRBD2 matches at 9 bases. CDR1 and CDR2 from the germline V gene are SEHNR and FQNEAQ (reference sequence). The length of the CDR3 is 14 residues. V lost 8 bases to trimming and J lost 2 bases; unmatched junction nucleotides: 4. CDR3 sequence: CASQSSGTYNEQFF. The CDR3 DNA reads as TGTGCCAGCCAATCTAGCGGGACCTACAATGAGCAGTTCTTC. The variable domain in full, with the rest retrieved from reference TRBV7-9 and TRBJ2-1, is DTGVSQNPRHKITKRGQNVTFRCDPISEHNRLYWYRQTLGQGPEFLTYFQNEAQLEKSRLLSDRFSAERPKGSFSTLEIQRTEQGDSAMYLCASQSSGTYNEQFFGPGTRLTVL.

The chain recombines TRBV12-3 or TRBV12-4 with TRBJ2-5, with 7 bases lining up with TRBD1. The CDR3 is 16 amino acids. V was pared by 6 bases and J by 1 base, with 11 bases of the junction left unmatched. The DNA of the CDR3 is TGTGCCAGCAGCCCGGACTCGACAGGGATCCAAGAGACCCAGTACTTC. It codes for CASSPDSTGIQETQYF.

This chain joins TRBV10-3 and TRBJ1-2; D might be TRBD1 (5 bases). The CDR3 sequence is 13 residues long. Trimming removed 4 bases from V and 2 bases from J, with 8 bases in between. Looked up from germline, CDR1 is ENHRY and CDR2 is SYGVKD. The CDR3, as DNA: TGTGCCATCAGTGGAGGGGTCAACTATGGCTACACCTTC. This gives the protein CAISGGVNYGYTF.